Presented here are 32 T cell receptor beta chains from one specimen sequenced in a study of neurological immune-mediated disorders. TCRdb called the 5' RACE reads again in MiXCR, with one record for every CDR3 protein. The sample includes about 24,000 distinct CDR3 sequences, around an eighth of them seen just once. Sequencing was carried out using PBMCs. Receptor source: a woman between 35 and 50 years old with HTLV-1-associated myelopathy (HAM/TSP).

This clonotype was counted at least ten times. This sequence joins TRBV5-1 and TRBJ1-5, with TRBD1 matching 8 bases. The germline CDR1 and CDR2 sequences are SGHRS and YFSETQ. The CDR3 extends over 15 amino acids. V lost 4 bases and J lost 3; bases outside the gene matches: 6. The CDR3 here is CASSASTGANQPQHF. DNA for the CDR3: TGCGCCAGCAGCGCCTCGACAGGGGCCAATCAGCCCCAGCATTTT.

In this sample, this clonotype turned up many times. The rearrangement joins TRBV7-2 to TRBJ2-5; 8 bases map to TRBD2. V lost 2 bases and J lost 4; bases outside the gene matches: 9. The CDR3 has 16 residues. CDR1 and CDR2 (germline): SGHTA, FQGNSA. The CDR3 DNA reads TGTGCCAGCAGCTTATCAGGGACTAGAGGGTTAGAGACCCAGTACTTC. Its protein is CASSLSGTRGLETQYF. Full variable domain (outside the CDR3, taken from reference TRBV7-2 and TRBJ2-5): GAGVSQSPSNKVTEKGKDVELRCDPISGHTALYWYRQSLGQGLEFLIYFQGNSAPDKSGLPSDRFSAERTGGSVSTLTIQRTQQEDSAVYLCASSLSGTRGLETQYFGPGTRLLVL.

This clonotype occurred many times. The chain joins TRBV5-1 to TRBJ2-5, with 10 nucleotides matching TRBD2. Germline V gene lookup returns CDR1 SGHRS and CDR2 YFSETQ. V shed 0 bases and J 5 bases; nucleotides not matched to a gene: 4. The CDR3 is 15 residues long. CDR3 in amino acids: CASSLETSGRETQYF. The CDR3 DNA follows: TGCGCCAGCAGCTTGGAGACTAGCGGGCGGGAGACCCAGTACTTC.

This clonotype was seen ten or more times. The CDR3 loop is CASSQDVSTDTQYF. The CDR3 DNA is TGCGCCAGCAGCCAGGACGTTAGCACAGATACGCAGTATTTT. This sequence joins TRBV5-1 and TRBJ2-3; the D is unclear. The CDR3 totals 14 residues. V was pared by 4 bases and J by 0 bases, with 9 bases between. Germline loops: CDR1 SGHRS, CDR2 YFSETQ.

This clonotype was detected ten times or more. The rearrangement joins TRBV12-3 or TRBV12-4 to TRBJ2-2; D may be TRBD2 (6 bases). The CDR3 loop spans 13 amino acids. V was cut by 1 base and J by 7 bases, with 7 bases left in between. The CDR3 protein is CASSLGGLGELFF. The CDR3 DNA sequence: TGTGCCAGCAGTTTAGGGGGACTCGGGGAGCTGTTTTTT.

This clonotype was seen at least ten times. This chain joins TRBV12-3 or TRBV12-4 and TRBJ2-2; D remains unclear. Trimming took off 2 bases at V and 2 bases at J, with 0 bases between the two ends. The CDR3 sequence is 12 residues long. The CDR3 bases are TGTGCCAGCAGTTTAAACACCGGGGAGCTGTTTTTT. It specifies CASSLNTGELFF.

This clonotype was counted many times. The V gene is TRBV6-1, the J gene TRBJ2-1; perhaps TRBD2 as D (5 bases). Trimming removed 6 bases from V and 9 bases from J, with 12 bases in between. Germline loops: CDR1 MNHNS, CDR2 SASEGT. There are 12 residues in the CDR3. The CDR3, as DNA: TGTGCCAGCAGCGACCAGAGGGCTGAGCAGTTCTTC. Translated, it gives CASSDQRAEQFF.

This clonotype was counted many times. The V gene is TRBV7-9, the J gene TRBJ1-6; the D is unclear. This CDR3 comprises 15 residues. Trimming stripped 4 bases from V and 6 bases from J, with 13 bases between. In germline, CDR1 is SEHNR, CDR2 FQNEAQ (reference sequence). In nucleotides, the CDR3 is TGTGCCAGCAGCTCCTTACCAAAGCTTAATTCACCCCTCCACTTT. Translating gives CASSSLPKLNSPLHF.

This clonotype was detected ten times or more. The chain uses TRBV28 and TRBJ1-4; 8 nucleotides match TRBD1. V shed 6 bases and J 5 bases; nucleotides not matched to a gene: 5. The CDR3 length is 14 residues. Germline V gene data show CDR1 as MDHEN and CDR2 as SYDVKM. CDR3 DNA sequence: TGTGCCAGCAGCCGACAGGGGTTAAATGAAAAACTGTTTTTT. This sequence encodes CASSRQGLNEKLFF.

In its sample, this clonotype was seen many times. The rearrangement joins TRBV3-1 to TRBJ1-1, with 7 nucleotides matching TRBD1. Per germline, CDR1 LGHDT and CDR2 YNNKEL (reference sequence). The CDR3 loop spans 16 amino acids. With 0 bases clipped from V and 1 base from J, the junction kept 5 bases outside the gene matches. The CDR3 here is CASSQDLWTGNTEAFF. The CDR3 DNA is TGTGCCAGCAGCCAAGATCTCTGGACAGGGAACACTGAAGCTTTCTTT.

This clonotype was counted many times. The genes are TRBV5-8 and TRBJ1-5, with 8 bases fitting TRBD1. Unmatched junction bases numbered 8, after V lost 0 bases and J lost 12 bases. The CDR3 sequence is 14 residues long. Germline V lookup: CDR1 SGHTS, CDR2 YDEGEE. CDR3 loop: CASSLAQGAHHQHF. CDR3 nucleotides: TGTGCCAGCAGCTTGGCGCAGGGGGCTCATCACCAGCATTTT.

Many counts were recorded for this clonotype. The CDR3 protein is CAISDTISVQGVNEQFF. Written as DNA, the CDR3 is TGTGCCATCAGTGACACGATATCGGTACAGGGGGTGAATGAGCAGTTCTTC. The chain recombines TRBV10-3 with TRBJ2-1, with 8 bases identical to TRBD1. V shed 3 bases, J shed 7 bases, and the junction held 14 bases outside the gene matches. Germline V gives CDR1 ENHRY, CDR2 SYGVKD. The CDR3 runs 17 residues.

Ten or more counts support this clonotype. The genes are TRBV7-8 and TRBJ2-1, with D perhaps being TRBD1 or TRBD2 (6 bases each). The CDR3 is made up of 16 amino acids. Deletions cut 5 bases from V and 5 bases from J, with 19 bases between. CDR1 is SGHVS, CDR2 FQNEAQ, per germline. The CDR3: CASSPWGANTHNEQFF. The CDR3 coding sequence is TGTGCCAGCAGCCCCTGGGGGGCCAACACCCACAATGAGCAGTTCTTC.

This clonotype was counted ten times or more. The rearrangement links TRBV5-1 to TRBJ2-7; 8 nucleotides match TRBD1. Germline-derived CDR1 and CDR2 are SGHRS and YFSETQ. The CDR3 runs to 14 residues. The J segment lost 6 bases and the V segment lost 0 bases, leaving 5 bases of the junction unmatched. The CDR3 loop reads CASSLAQGAVEQYF. CDR3 DNA sequence: TGCGCCAGCAGCTTGGCGCAGGGGGCAGTCGAGCAGTACTTC.

This chain connects TRBV5-4 to TRBJ2-1; possible D gene TRBD1, 7 bases. CDR1 is SGHNT and CDR2 is YYREEE in the germline V gene (reference sequence). The CDR3 spans 15 residues. Trimming left V 1 base short and J 12 bases short, with 20 bases between. The CDR3 reads CASSLPGGSYNTQFF. The CDR3 DNA reads TGTGCCAGCAGCTTGCCAGGGGGGTCCTACAATACGCAGTTCTTC. Supplemented by reference TRBV5-4 and TRBJ2-1, the full variable domain reads ETGVTQSPTHLIKTRGQQVTLRCSSQSGHNTVSWYQQALGQGPQFIFQYYREEENGRGNFPPRFSGLQFPNYSSELNVNALELDDSALYLCASSLPGGSYNTQFFGPGTRLTVL.

The chain has TRBV12-3 or TRBV12-4 and TRBJ1-4, with 7 bases identical to TRBD1. The CDR3 sequence is 14 residues long. With V trimmed by 2 bases and J by 8 bases, 5 bases remained unmatched. The CDR3 region is CASSLSDRDEKLFF. DNA of the CDR3: TGTGCCAGCAGTTTAAGTGACAGGGACGAAAAACTGTTTTTT.

This clonotype is medium-sized in the sample. The J gene is TRBJ2-5, the V gene TRBV5-1; 7 bases align to TRBD1. Germline trimming cut 2 bases from V and 5 bases from J; bases unmatched to any gene: 6. The V gene's germline CDR1 is SGHRS and CDR2 YFSETQ. CDR3 length: 14 amino acids. CDR3 in DNA: TGCGCCAGCAGCTTACAGGGGAAGAGGGAGACCCAGTACTTC. This codes for CASSLQGKRETQYF.

This clonotype was detected many times. The rearrangement joins TRBV2 to TRBJ2-1, with unresolved D. The length of the CDR3 is 11 residues. Deletions cut 7 bases from V and 9 bases from J, with 10 bases between. CDR1 and CDR2 from the germline V gene are SNHLY and FYNNEI. The CDR3 DNA follows: TGTGCCAGCACAATAATGGGTGAGCAGTTCTTC. Its translation: CASTIMGEQFF.

This clonotype came up many times. Here the CDR3 DNA reads TGCGCCAGCAGCCGTGGAGGGCGCACTGAAGCTTTCTTT. Translation gives CASSRGGRTEAFF. The rearrangement links TRBV5-1 to TRBJ1-1; D unresolved. Trimming pared 4 bases from V and 4 bases from J, leaving 11 bases between. CDR1 and CDR2 from the germline V gene are SGHRS and YFSETQ. CDR3 length: 13 residues.

This clonotype showed up many times. The CDR3 spells CASSLSGAGANVLTF. The CDR3 DNA reads TGTGCCAGCAGCTTATCCGGGGCTGGGGCCAACGTCCTGACTTTC. The rearrangement joins TRBV7-8 to TRBJ2-6, with D possibly being TRBD2 (5 bases). The CDR3 spans 15 residues. V lost 2 bases and J lost 2, with 7 bases in between. Looked up from germline, CDR1 is SGHVS and CDR2 is FQNEAQ.

This clonotype has a count of ten or more. The chain joins TRBV20-1 to TRBJ2-3; 7 nucleotides align to TRBD2. The V and J ends lost 0 bases and 0 bases, in that order; junction bases with no gene match: 6. CDR1 DFQATT and CDR2 SNEGSKA come from the germline V gene (reference sequence). The CDR3 extends over 16 amino acids. The CDR3 DNA follows: TGCAGTGCTAGAGATGCCGACGGGGGGAGCACAGATACGCAGTATTTT. Translation gives CSARDADGGSTDTQYF.

This clonotype was counted many times. V is TRBV6-5 and J is TRBJ2-7; D possibly matches TRBD1 or TRBD2 (5 bases each). CDR3 length: 14 amino acids. The ends were cut back, 5 bases at V and 7 bases at J, with 18 bases in the middle. The germline gives CDR1 MNHEY, CDR2 SVGAGI. CDR3 nucleotides: TGTGCCAGCAGTGAACCGGGACGGGTTATGGAGCAGTACTTC. Its translation is CASSEPGRVMEQYF.

This clonotype was recorded many times. The V and J genes are TRBV6-5 and TRBJ2-2; D unresolved. CDR3 length equals 14 residues. From germline, CDR1 is MNHEY and CDR2 SVGAGI. Deletions cut 5 bases from V and 3 bases from J, with 10 bases between. In DNA form, the CDR3 reads TGTGCCAGCAGTGTGGGAACCGACACCGGGGAGCTGTTTTTT. It is translated as CASSVGTDTGELFF.

The J gene is TRBJ1-1, the V gene TRBV20-1; 8 nucleotides align to TRBD1. Looked up from germline, CDR1 is DFQATT and CDR2 is SNEGSKA (reference sequence). Trimming removed 0 bases from V and 0 bases from J; junction bases left unmatched: 3. CDR3 length: 15 residues. Here the CDR3 DNA reads TGCAGTGCTAGAGATCGACAGGGGATGAACACTGAAGCTTTCTTT. Protein sequence: CSARDRQGMNTEAFF.

This clonotype was found many times. The V call is TRBV6-2 or TRBV6-3, the J call TRBJ2-7, with TRBD1 identical over 8 bases. The germline gives CDR1 MNHEY, CDR2 SVGEGT. This CDR3 has 13 amino acids. Trimming took 6 bases from V and 6 from J; bases not matched to a gene: 7. The CDR3 loop reads CASSTGGNGEQYF. The CDR3 bases are TGTGCCAGCAGCACAGGGGGGAATGGCGAGCAGTACTTC.

J is TRBJ2-1 and V is TRBV10-1; 8 positions agree with TRBD2. The J segment lost 6 bases and the V segment lost 9 bases, leaving 13 bases of the junction unmatched. The V gene's germline CDR1 is WNHNN and CDR2 SYGVQD (reference sequence). The CDR3 contains 15 residues. The CDR3 nucleotides are TGCGCCAGTGCCGAGGGACTAGGTCTCGGCAATGAGCAGTTCTTC. Translation: CASAEGLGLGNEQFF.

The chain employs TRBV3-1 and TRBJ1-1; 7 positions agree with TRBD1. CDR1 and CDR2 (germline): LGHDT, YNNKEL (reference sequence). With 2 bases clipped from V and 6 bases from J, the junction kept 9 bases outside the gene matches. The CDR3 is made up of 15 amino acids. The CDR3 sequence is CASSQPGQARAEAFF. In nucleotides, the CDR3 is TGTGCCAGCAGCCAACCCGGACAGGCTAGGGCTGAAGCTTTCTTT.

This chain joins TRBV3-1 and TRBJ2-3; D might be TRBD2 (5 bases). The germline gives CDR1 LGHDT, CDR2 YNNKEL (reference sequence). This CDR3 is 15 amino acids long. V was clipped by 8 bases and J by 3 bases, with 18 bases between them. The CDR3 DNA follows: TGTGCCAGCCAAATCGTGGACTCCTCGACAGATACGCAGTATTTT. As protein: CASQIVDSSTDTQYF.

This clonotype was counted many times. The V gene is TRBV5-5, the J gene TRBJ2-2; 7 bases are shared with TRBD1. The CDR3 extends over 16 amino acids. Germline CDR1 reads SGHKS; CDR2 reads YYEKEE (reference sequence). V lost 0 bases to trimming and J lost 0 bases; unmatched junction nucleotides: 2. The CDR3 loop reads CASSLAGTANTGELFF. CDR3 sequence (DNA): TGTGCCAGCAGCTTGGCCGGGACAGCGAACACCGGGGAGCTGTTTTTT.

This clonotype occurred many times. The chain uses TRBV7-2 and TRBJ1-6, with 7 bases matching TRBD1. The CDR3 sequence is 15 residues long. CDR1 SGHTA and CDR2 FQGNSA come from the germline V gene. The J segment lost 6 bases and the V segment lost 5 bases, leaving 7 bases of the junction unmatched. DNA of the CDR3: TGTGCCAGCAGCCCCAACAGGGGAAGTAATTCACCCCTCCACTTT. This translates into CASSPNRGSNSPLHF.

The rearrangement uses TRBV5-1 and TRBJ2-3; D is unclear. CDR1 and CDR2 from the germline V gene are SGHRS and YFSETQ. Between the trimmed V and J ends, which lost 4 bases and 5 bases, there was a span of 8 bases. This CDR3 comprises 12 residues. The CDR3 coding sequence is TGCGCCAGCAGCCCCGGCCGAGATACGCAGTATTTT. It translates to CASSPGRDTQYF. The full variable domain, in which reference TRBV5-1 and TRBJ2-3 provide the parts outside the CDR3, is KAGVTQTPRYLIKTRGQQVTLSCSPISGHRSVSWYQQTPGQGLQFLFEYFSETQRNKGNFPGRFSGRQFSNSRSEMNVSTLELGDSALYLCASSPGRDTQYFGPGTRLTVL.

This clonotype was counted many times. The chain carries TRBV14 and TRBJ2-1, with D perhaps TRBD1 or TRBD2 (6 bases each). Germline V lookup: CDR1 SGHDN, CDR2 FVKESK. V lost 0 bases to trimming and J lost 3 bases, with 18 bases between them. The CDR3 covers 18 residues. The CDR3 loop is CASSQEGWGARDYNEQFF. DNA of the CDR3: TGTGCCAGCAGCCAAGAAGGATGGGGGGCAAGAGACTACAATGAGCAGTTCTTC.